A single TCR beta chain is shown here with its context. Its antigen is still unknown. The data derive from a study of CD8 T cells in ankylosing spondylitis. Study-level points and caveats: The disease-linked clones had a CD8+ phenotype and low blood frequencies. Among TCR beta sequences, a motif of several highly homologous variants appeared characteristic of ankylosing spondylitis blood. Significant enrichment of disease-linked clones was reportedly seen in matched ankylosing spondylitis synovial fluid.

The germline V and J ends were trimmed by 1 base and 0 bases, with 6 bases remaining between them. The CDR3 spans 14 residues. CDR1 is LGHNA, CDR2 YSLEER, per germline. Quantitative 5'-RACE with molecular barcodes was used to make the TCR beta libraries. TCRdb independently ran MiXCR on the 5' RACE reads; one entry per CDR3 protein. Of approximately 140,000 distinct CDR3 sequences listed, approximately 48% are singletons. The TCR sequence derives from a male donor with ankylosing spondylitis. The sample was synovial fluid, either unsorted or a sorted T cell fraction (not recorded which). The V call is TRBV4-3, the J call TRBJ2-5, with D hard to call. The CDR3 nucleotides are TGCGCCAGCAGCCAAGTAAGGTACCAAGAGACCCAGTACTTC. It codes for CASSQVRYQETQYF.